The T cell receptor beta chain described here comes from a study of T cells in Graves' hyperthyroidism and ophthalmopathy. What was amplified from RNA transcripts were TCR beta CDR3 regions. The HTBI set primed first-round TCR CDR3 RT-PCR. TCRdb recomputed calls from the multiplex PCR reads with MiXCR, one row per CDR3 protein. The sample includes 280,000 or so distinct CDR3 sequences, 13% to 15% of them seen just once. V gave up 6 bases and J gave up 4 bases; unmatched junction bases: 1. Germline V gene data show CDR1 as MNHEY and CDR2 as SMNVEV (reference sequence). This CDR3 has 14 residues. This clonotype was observed a handful of times.

V gene TRBV27 combines with J gene TRBJ2-3; 13 positions agree with TRBD2. The sample taken for sequencing was blood. The clonotype originates from a woman aged 45-65 years with Graves' hyperthyroidism that later progressed to Graves' ophthalmopathy. The CDR3 loop is CASRLAGGPDTQYF. In nucleotides, the CDR3 is TGTGCCAGCAGACTAGCGGGAGGGCCAGATACGCAGTATTTT.